The 20 T cell receptor beta chains below come from one sample, sequenced in a study of T cells expressing NK-cell markers. TCRdb derives one entry per CDR3 protein from the 5' RACE reads, leaving out DNA. This sample's table reports some 600,000 distinct CDR3 sequences. The sample was blood T cells: a sorted CD56 or NKG2C T cell subset, CD4+ or CD8+ T cells, or bulk PBMC T cells (not recorded which). The receptors come from a man in his late teens or twenties in good health.

The V and J genes are TRBV2 and TRBJ2-6. The length of the CDR3 is 15 residues. Germline-derived CDR1 and CDR2 are SNHLY and FYNNEI. CDR3 sequence: CASSVGSSGANVLTF.

The CDR3 here is CASSSGLAGGVHNEQFF. The rearrangement links TRBV5-1 to TRBJ2-1; absent DNA, TCRdb's TRBD2 call cannot be checked. The CDR3 loop spans 17 amino acids. Germline assignment: CDR1 SGHRS and CDR2 YFSETQ.

V gene TRBV29-1 combines with J gene TRBJ2-2; TCRdb proposes TRBD2, but this gene call is untestable without DNA. CDR1 SQVTM and CDR2 ANQGSEA come from the germline V gene. The CDR3 runs to 19 residues. CDR3 amino acids: CSVQGTSGRERVNTGELFF.

The chain joins TRBV28 to TRBJ2-4; TCRdb's D call of TRBD2 is untestable without DNA. This CDR3 region has 19 residues. Germline V gives CDR1 MDHEN, CDR2 SYDVKM. The CDR3 loop reads CASSSPSTGTSKVKNIQYF.

V and J are TRBV7-2 and TRBJ2-1; no DNA is available, so the TRBD2 call from TCRdb remains unchecked. This CDR3 comprises 18 residues. Germline CDR1 reads SGHTA; CDR2 reads FQGNSA. CDR3 region: CASSLALSSGSSYNEQFF. Full variable domain (remainder filled in from reference TRBV7-2 and TRBJ2-1): GAGVSQSPSNKVTEKGKDVELRCDPISGHTALYWYRQSLGQGLEFLIYFQGNSAPDKSGLPSDRFSAERTGGSVSTLTIQRTQQEDSAVYLCASSLALSSGSSYNEQFFGPGTRLTVL.

The CDR3 loop is CASSAAGGGGNTIYF. The J gene is TRBJ1-3, the V gene TRBV19; TCRdb gives TRBD1 as the D gene, but with no DNA this cannot be confirmed. This CDR3 is 15 amino acids long. Germline CDR1 reads LNHDA; CDR2 reads SQIVND (reference sequence).

This chain uses TRBV11-2 with TRBJ2-7. CDR1 is SGHAT and CDR2 is FQNNGV in the germline V gene. The CDR3 length is 13 residues. The CDR3 loop reads CASSLGPQDEQYF.

The chain links TRBV15 to TRBJ1-5; checking the TCRdb D call of TRBD1 is not possible without DNA. The germline CDR1 and CDR2 sequences are LNHNV and YYDKDF (reference sequence). The CDR3 loop spans 17 amino acids. The CDR3 protein is CATSGLRDPYSNQPQHF.

The chain recombines TRBV20-1 with TRBJ1-5; lacking DNA, the TRBD1 call made by TCRdb goes unchecked. CDR1 is DFQATT and CDR2 is SNEGSKA in the germline V gene (reference sequence). CDR3 length equals 13 residues. The CDR3 spells CSAREGVGQPQHF.

This chain uses TRBV27 with TRBJ2-7; the TCRdb call, TRBD2, lacks DNA for checking. There are 14 residues in the CDR3. Germline V gives CDR1 MNHEY, CDR2 SMNVEV (reference sequence). CDR3 region: CASSPLAGSYEQYF.

The chain couples TRBV27 to TRBJ1-6; the D call from TCRdb, TRBD1, cannot be confirmed without DNA. This CDR3 has 15 residues. The germline V gene encodes CDR1 MNHEY and CDR2 SMNVEV (reference sequence). The CDR3 here is CASTRTRDGNSPLHF.

This chain links TRBV3-1 with TRBJ2-2; the D gene TCRdb calls, TRBD1, cannot be checked with no DNA. This CDR3 spans 14 amino acids. From germline, CDR1 is LGHDT and CDR2 YNNKEL (reference sequence). The CDR3 loop is CASSVRAVAGELFF.

This rearrangement joins TRBV6-1 to TRBJ2-6; TCRdb lists TRBD2, though no DNA is available to test this call. The CDR3 has 18 amino acids. The germline V gene encodes CDR1 MNHNS and CDR2 SASEGT. The chain's CDR3 is CASTSGIAGNSGANVLTF.

The V gene is TRBV27, the J gene TRBJ2-3; no DNA is available, so the TRBD1 call from TCRdb remains unchecked. This CDR3 spans 17 amino acids. The V gene's germline CDR1 is MNHEY and CDR2 SMNVEV (reference sequence). Here the CDR3 reads CASSLRAWDRGTDTQYF.

The genes are TRBV25-1 and TRBJ2-5; TCRdb's D gene call, TRBD1, goes unchecked for lack of DNA. The CDR3 is 15 residues long. Germline V CDR1 and CDR2: MGHDK, SYGVNS. CDR3 region: CASSEWGDSQETQYF.

V gene TRBV29-1 combines with J gene TRBJ1-4. This CDR3 is 13 amino acids long. Per the germline V gene, CDR1 is SQVTM and CDR2 is ANQGSEA. The CDR3 sequence is CSVVDALNEKLFF. Full variable domain (missing parts from reference TRBV29-1 and TRBJ1-4): SAVISQKPSRDICQRGTSLTIQCQVDSQVTMMFWYRQQPGQSLTLIATANQGSEATYESGFVIDKFPISRPNLTFSTLTVSNMSPEDSSIYLCSVVDALNEKLFFGSGTQLSVL.

J is TRBJ2-3 and V is TRBV10-3; TCRdb indicates TRBD1, and absent DNA this call remains unverified. CDR3 length: 16 residues. Germline CDR1 and CDR2: ENHRY and SYGVKD. This CDR3 is CAISESGGSSTDTQYF.

This chain links TRBV7-2 with TRBJ1-6. This CDR3 contains 14 residues. CDR1 is SGHTA, CDR2 FQGNSA, per germline. CDR3 sequence reads: CASSNLAGNSPLHF.

The chain joins TRBV14 to TRBJ2-1; TCRdb picks TRBD1, but there is no DNA to check that call. This CDR3 spans 13 amino acids. From germline, CDR1 is SGHDN and CDR2 FVKESK. CDR3 loop: CASSQDPGQMKFF.

The chain recombines TRBV24-1 with TRBJ1-5; TCRdb designates TRBD1, a call that cannot be tested without DNA. The V gene's germline CDR1 is KGHDR and CDR2 SFDVKD. The CDR3 runs to 13 residues. The CDR3: CATSGSGGQPQHF.